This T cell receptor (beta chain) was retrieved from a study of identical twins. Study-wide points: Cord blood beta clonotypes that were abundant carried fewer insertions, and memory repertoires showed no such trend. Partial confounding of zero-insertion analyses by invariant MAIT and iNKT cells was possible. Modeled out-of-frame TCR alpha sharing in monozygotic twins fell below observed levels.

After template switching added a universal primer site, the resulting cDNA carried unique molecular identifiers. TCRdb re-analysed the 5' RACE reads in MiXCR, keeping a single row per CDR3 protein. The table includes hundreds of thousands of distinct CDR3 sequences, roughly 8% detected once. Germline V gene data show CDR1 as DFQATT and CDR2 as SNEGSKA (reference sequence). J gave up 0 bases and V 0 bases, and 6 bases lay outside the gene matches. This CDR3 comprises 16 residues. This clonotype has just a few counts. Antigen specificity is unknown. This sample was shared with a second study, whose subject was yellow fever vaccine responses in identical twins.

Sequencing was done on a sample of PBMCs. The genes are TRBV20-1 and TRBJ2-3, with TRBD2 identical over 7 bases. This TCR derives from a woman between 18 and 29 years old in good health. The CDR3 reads CSARDRWRESTDTQYF. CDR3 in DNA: TGCAGTGCTAGAGACCGATGGCGGGAGAGCACAGATACGCAGTATTTT.